This TCR beta chain comes out of a study of blood T cell repertoires in COVID-19. Study background: COVID-19 samples, acute and convalescent, were from the United States, Italy and Spain. PBMCs, B-cell-depleted T cells, or T cells were the source of the cDNA or gDNA that made up the material.

V lost 1 base and J 10 bases, leaving 14 bases between the germline ends. Looked up from germline, CDR1 is MNHEY and CDR2 is SVGAGI. The CDR3 covers 15 residues. In the original analysis: Cell counts per sample came from amplifying reference gene primers. This table comes from immunoSEQ multiplex PCR, and its TCRdb copy is limited to in-frame clones, with some not included. The V and J calls and clone size are taken from that table; D and trimming were inferred from the DNA. Among about 35,000 clones listed, approximately 85% were seen once. This TCR came from a man aged 55 to 70 with active or convalescent COVID-19. The V gene is TRBV6-5, the J gene TRBJ1-6, with a tentative D call TRBD1 (5 bases). The sequencing input was peripheral blood. CDR3 residues: CASSYFQRGGSPLHF. CDR3 nucleotides: TGTGCCAGCAGTTACTTCCAGAGGGGAGGGTCACCCCTCCACTTT.